This TCR beta chain originates from a study of Graves' ophthalmopathy and Graves' hyperthyroidism. Study observations and caveats: Also, most clonotypes expanded in the thyroid above 0.001 frequency appeared in blood. At 60% to 71% sensitivity and 72.22% specificity, the model predicted progression of the ophthalmopathy.

Transcripts of RNA were the source for amplifying TCR beta CDR3 regions. The library came from an HTBI-primed first-round RT-PCR and a second-round multiplex PCR. TCRdb fed the multiplex PCR reads into MiXCR, producing one record per CDR3 protein. The sample holds tens of thousands of distinct CDR3 sequences, approximately 50% seen once. The CDR3 sequence is 13 residues long. V lost 4 bases and J 10 bases, leaving 14 bases between the germline ends. Germline-derived CDR1 and CDR2 are GTSNPN and SVGIG (reference sequence). This clonotype was picked up many times. The target antigen is unknown. The sample taken for sequencing was peripheral blood. The rearrangement uses TRBV30 and TRBJ1-6; a possible D gene is TRBD1 (5 bases). The sequence derives from an adult woman with Graves' ophthalmopathy. The CDR3 protein is CAWTRDWGSPLHF. In DNA, the CDR3 is TGTGCCTGGACCCGGGACTGGGGCTCACCCCTCCACTTT.